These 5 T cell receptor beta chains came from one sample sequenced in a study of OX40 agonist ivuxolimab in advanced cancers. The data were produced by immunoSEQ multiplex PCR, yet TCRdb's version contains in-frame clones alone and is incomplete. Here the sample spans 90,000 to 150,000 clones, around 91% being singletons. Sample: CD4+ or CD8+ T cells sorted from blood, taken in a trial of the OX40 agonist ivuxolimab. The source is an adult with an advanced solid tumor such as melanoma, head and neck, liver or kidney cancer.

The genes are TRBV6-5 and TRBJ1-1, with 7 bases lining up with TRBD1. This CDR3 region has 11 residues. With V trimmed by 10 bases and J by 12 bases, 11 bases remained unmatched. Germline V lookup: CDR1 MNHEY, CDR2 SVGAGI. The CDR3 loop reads CATHLSRGSFF. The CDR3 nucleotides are TGTGCCACCCACTTGAGCAGGGGGTCTTTCTTT.

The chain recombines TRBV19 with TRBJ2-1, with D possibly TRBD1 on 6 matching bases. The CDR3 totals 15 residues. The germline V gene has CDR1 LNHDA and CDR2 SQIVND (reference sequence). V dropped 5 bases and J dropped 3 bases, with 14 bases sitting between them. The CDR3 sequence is CASSREGGRYNEQFF. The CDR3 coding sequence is TGTGCCAGTAGTCGGGAAGGGGGACGCTACAATGAGCAGTTCTTC.

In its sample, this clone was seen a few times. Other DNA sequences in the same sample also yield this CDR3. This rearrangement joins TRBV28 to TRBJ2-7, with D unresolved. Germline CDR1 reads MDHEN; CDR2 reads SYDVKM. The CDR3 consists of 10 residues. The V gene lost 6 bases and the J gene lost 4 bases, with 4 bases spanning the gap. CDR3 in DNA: TGTGCCAGCAGCCTTTACGAGCAGTACTTC. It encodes CASSLYEQYF.

The CDR3 is CASSLKPPGGPNSPLHF. As DNA, the CDR3 is TGTGCCAGCAGCTTAAAACCTCCGGGGGGCCCTAATTCACCCCTCCACTTT. V and J are TRBV7-2 and TRBJ1-6, with D perhaps matching TRBD1 (6 bases). Per germline, CDR1 SGHTA and CDR2 FQGNSA. V dropped 2 bases and J dropped 6 bases, with 17 bases sitting between them. The CDR3 loop spans 17 amino acids.

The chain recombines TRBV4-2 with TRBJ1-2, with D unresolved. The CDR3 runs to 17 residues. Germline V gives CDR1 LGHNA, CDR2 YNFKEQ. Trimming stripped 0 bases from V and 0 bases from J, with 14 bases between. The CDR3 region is CASSQDLMAGSNYGYTF. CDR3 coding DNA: TGTGCCAGCAGCCAAGATCTGATGGCGGGGTCTAACTATGGCTACACCTTC.